Following are 21 T cell receptor beta chains from one sample sequenced in a study of identical twins. TCRdb independently ran MiXCR on the 5' RACE reads; one entry per CDR3 protein. This table has roughly 690,000 distinct CDR3 sequences, over 20% appearing once. These data were also reused for a study on T cells expressing NK-cell markers.

Sequenced material: PBMCs. Every receptor here comes from a young woman in good health.

This chain connects TRBV18 to TRBJ2-7; no firm D call. This CDR3 has 14 residues. Germline V gene sequence: CDR1 KGHSH, CDR2 LQKENI. The V gene lost 0 bases and the J gene lost 2 bases, with 8 bases spanning the gap. CDR3 residues: CASSPPARTYEQYF. DNA for the CDR3: TGTGCCAGCTCACCACCGGCCAGAACCTACGAGCAGTACTTC. Variable domain in full (rest from reference TRBV18 and TRBJ2-7): NAGVMQNPRHLVRRRGQEARLRCSPMKGHSHVYWYRQLPEEGLKFMVYLQKENIIDESGMPKERFSAEFPKEGPSILRIQQVVRGDSAAYFCASSPPARTYEQYFGPGTRLTVT.

V is TRBV20-1 and J is TRBJ2-1, with 9 bases fitting TRBD2. Germline assignment: CDR1 DFQATT and CDR2 SNEGSKA (reference sequence). The CDR3 has 14 amino acids. The J segment lost 2 bases and the V segment lost 6 bases, leaving 5 bases of the junction unmatched. The CDR3 here is CSARTSAAYNEQFF. The CDR3 nucleotides read TGCAGTGCACGGACTAGCGCCGCCTACAATGAGCAGTTCTTC.

V usage is TRBV29-1 and J usage is TRBJ2-5, with TRBD1 as a possible D gene (5 bases). CDR3 length equals 13 residues. V was trimmed by 2 bases and J by 0 bases, leaving 7 bases between them. Germline-derived CDR1 and CDR2 are SQVTM and ANQGSEA. The CDR3 region has the DNA TGCAGCGTTGAACAGGGAAACCAAGAGACCCAGTACTTC. Residues: CSVEQGNQETQYF.

This chain links TRBV12-3 or TRBV12-4 with TRBJ2-2, with TRBD1 as a possible D gene (6 bases). This CDR3 has 16 amino acids. V dropped 4 bases and J dropped 2 bases, with 14 bases sitting between them. The CDR3 region has the DNA TGTGCCAGCAGTTCTCAGGGGTTGGAAAACACCGGGGAGCTGTTTTTT. This encodes CASSSQGLENTGELFF.

The chain has TRBV18 and TRBJ2-5; D remains ambiguous. Germline V gene sequence: CDR1 KGHSH, CDR2 LQKENI. This CDR3 comprises 14 residues. Trimming took off 6 bases at V and 4 bases at J, with 15 bases between the two ends. DNA for the CDR3: TGTGCCAGCTCGCCGACCGAGCCGCGAGAGACCCAGTACTTC. Protein product: CASSPTEPRETQYF.

This clonotype showed up just a few times. The chain has TRBV6-2 or TRBV6-3 and TRBJ2-3; D is unresolved. The CDR3 is 13 residues long. Germline loops: CDR1 MNHEY, CDR2 SVGEGT. V lost 8 bases, J lost 6 bases, and 15 bases lay in between. The CDR3 here is CASLSVVLDTQYF. CDR3 nucleotides: TGTGCCAGCCTCAGTGTAGTGTTGGATACGCAGTATTTT.

This clonotype showed up just a few times. The chain couples TRBV12-3 or TRBV12-4 to TRBJ2-1; 7 nucleotides align to TRBD2. V shed 6 bases, J shed 8 bases, and the junction held 10 bases outside the gene matches. This CDR3 contains 14 residues. The CDR3 DNA follows: TGTGCCAGCAGCCCTTTTAGTCGGGGGGATGAGCAGTTCTTC. The encoded protein is CASSPFSRGDEQFF.

V is TRBV24-1 and J is TRBJ2-5; 7 bases line up with TRBD1. The germline V gene has CDR1 KGHDR and CDR2 SFDVKD. V gave up 7 bases and J gave up 5 bases; unmatched junction bases: 6. This CDR3 is built from 13 residues. The CDR3 nucleotides read TGTGCCACCAGCGACAGGGCCGGGGAGACCCAGTACTTC. Its translation: CATSDRAGETQYF.

V and J are TRBV4-3 and TRBJ2-1; 11 bases map to TRBD2. CDR3 length: 17 amino acids. Trimming at V came to 3 bases and at J to 9 bases, leaving 13 bases not matched to a gene. CDR1 and CDR2 from the germline V gene are LGHNA and YSLEER. CDR3 sequence reads: CASSQLLGLADQGEQFF. In DNA form, the CDR3 reads TGCGCCAGCAGCCAGCTATTGGGACTAGCGGACCAAGGTGAGCAGTTCTTC.

This clonotype was recorded many times. This chain links TRBV5-4 with TRBJ2-1; D may be TRBD2 (6 bases). Per germline, CDR1 SGHNT and CDR2 YYREEE (reference sequence). V was pared by 0 bases and J by 4 bases, with 14 bases between. The CDR3 runs 16 residues. The CDR3 here is CASSLGSGLPYNEQFF. DNA for the CDR3: TGTGCCAGCAGCTTGGGGTCGGGACTCCCTTACAATGAGCAGTTCTTC.

The chain is built from TRBV18 and TRBJ2-5; a possible D gene is TRBD1 (6 bases). Trimming cost V 0 bases and J 5 bases, with 13 bases left between them. Per germline, CDR1 KGHSH and CDR2 LQKENI. The length of the CDR3 is 15 residues. CDR3: CASSPPAGDGETQYF. Here the CDR3 DNA reads TGTGCCAGCTCACCACCGGCAGGGGATGGGGAGACCCAGTACTTC. The full variable domain, its missing parts supplied by reference TRBV18 and TRBJ2-5, is NAGVMQNPRHLVRRRGQEARLRCSPMKGHSHVYWYRQLPEEGLKFMVYLQKENIIDESGMPKERFSAEFPKEGPSILRIQQVVRGDSAAYFCASSPPAGDGETQYFGPGTRLLVL.

This clonotype was recorded once. The CDR3 coding sequence is TGTGCCAGCAGTTTAATCCGGGAACCGGCGGAGACCCAGTACTTC. Amino acids: CASSLIREPAETQYF. The chain recombines TRBV27 with TRBJ2-5; D perhaps matches TRBD2 (5 bases). The germline V and J ends were trimmed by 2 bases and 5 bases, with 15 bases remaining between them. Germline CDR1 reads MNHEY; CDR2 reads SMNVEV (reference sequence). The CDR3 contains 15 residues.

V and J are TRBV19 and TRBJ2-2; D remains unclear. The CDR3 consists of 13 residues. V was clipped by 6 bases and J by 10 bases, with 15 bases between them. Germline loops: CDR1 LNHDA, CDR2 SQIVND (reference sequence). The DNA for the CDR3 is TGTGCCAGTAGCTTAGATAGGGCGGTGGAGCTGTTTTTT. It is translated as CASSLDRAVELFF.

This sequence joins TRBV3-1 and TRBJ2-5; D remains ambiguous. Per the germline V gene, CDR1 is LGHDT and CDR2 is YNNKEL (reference sequence). Trimming shortened V by 1 base and J by 1 base, and 10 bases separated the two germline ends. The CDR3 totals 15 residues. The CDR3 DNA reads as TGTGCCAGCAGCCAAGGCGCGACTTTCCAAGAGACCCAGTACTTC. This gives the protein CASSQGATFQETQYF.

V and J are TRBV6-5 and TRBJ1-1; a possible D gene is TRBD1 (5 bases). The ends were cut back, 0 bases at V and 4 bases at J, with 12 bases in the middle. The CDR3 has 15 residues. CDR1 and CDR2 from the germline V gene are MNHEY and SVGAGI. The CDR3 loop is CASSYSWGTGTEAFF. CDR3 sequence (DNA): TGTGCCAGCAGTTACTCGTGGGGGACGGGCACTGAAGCTTTCTTT.

The chain uses TRBV11-2 and TRBJ2-7; D is uncertain. CDR1 and CDR2 from the germline V gene are SGHAT and FQNNGV. The CDR3 length is 13 residues. The V end lost 5 bases, the J end lost 4 bases, and 12 bases lay between the germline ends. The chain's CDR3 is CASSPEVGYEQYF. The CDR3 region has the DNA TGTGCCAGCAGCCCCGAGGTGGGATACGAGCAGTACTTC.

This clonotype was detected a few times. The chain is built from TRBV6-2 or TRBV6-3 and TRBJ2-7; the D gene is possibly TRBD2 (6 bases). Germline V gives CDR1 MNHEY, CDR2 SVGEGT. Trimming stripped 11 bases from V and 2 bases from J, with 16 bases between. The CDR3 is made up of 13 amino acids. The DNA of the CDR3 is TGTGCCGCCCGCCGCGCGGGGACCTACGAGCAGTACTTC. This gives the protein CAARRAGTYEQYF.

This clonotype was counted between two and nine times. The chain joins TRBV27 to TRBJ2-7; TRBD2 might be the D (6 bases). The CDR3 covers 15 residues. Deletions cut 3 bases from V and 4 bases from J, with 16 bases between. The germline gives CDR1 MNHEY, CDR2 SMNVEV (reference sequence). The CDR3 region is CASSFGGLPFYEQYF. Written as DNA, the CDR3 is TGTGCCAGCAGTTTCGGAGGACTACCATTTTACGAGCAGTACTTC.

Only a few counts were recorded for this clonotype. This chain uses TRBV7-9 with TRBJ2-1, with D possibly matching TRBD1 (5 bases). V lost 5 bases and J 3 bases, leaving 14 bases between the germline ends. The CDR3 sequence is 15 residues long. In germline, CDR1 is SEHNR, CDR2 FQNEAQ (reference sequence). CDR3 DNA: TGTGCCAGCAGCCAGGGTTACCAAGTCTACAATGAGCAGTTCTTC. It codes for CASSQGYQVYNEQFF.

The gene calls are TRBV10-3 and TRBJ2-3, with 15 bases lining up with TRBD2. CDR1 is ENHRY, CDR2 SYGVKD, per germline. The CDR3 extends over 20 amino acids. Losses at the gene ends were 2 bases for V and 3 bases for J; bases not matched to a gene: 12. Written as DNA, the CDR3 is TGTGCCATCAGTGAGACTCCGGGACTAGCGGGAGGTGTTGGGACAGATACGCAGTATTTT. It is translated as CAISETPGLAGGVGTDTQYF.

The chain joins TRBV20-1 to TRBJ2-3; TRBD2 agrees at 8 bases. V gave up 3 bases and J gave up 3 bases; unmatched junction bases: 5. The CDR3 loop spans 14 amino acids. Germline values: CDR1 DFQATT, CDR2 SNEGSKA (reference sequence). The CDR3 region has the DNA TGCAGTGCTAGGCGGGGGGCTAAGACAGATACGCAGTATTTT. It yields the protein CSARRGAKTDTQYF.